Only a few counts were recorded for the clone carrying this TCR beta chain. The entry originates in a study of blood T cell repertoires in COVID-19. Study-level background: Specimens from acute and convalescent COVID-19 originated in the United States, Italy and Spain.

Some clones are missing from TCRdb's copy, which holds only in-frame ones; the method was immunoSEQ multiplex PCR. Altogether roughly 230,000 clones are present, around 90% being singletons, with the ten largest covering approximately 0.8%. Followed longitudinally, the Seattle patients had been enrolled during active infection. The material sequenced was peripheral blood. This TCR was recovered from a man between 25 and 39 years old with COVID-19, enrolled during active disease.

CDR3 coding DNA: TGTGCCAGCATCCCGACAATGAACACTGAAGCTTTCTTT. Residues: CASIPTMNTEAFF. The rearrangement joins TRBV2 to TRBJ1-1; no clear D gene. The CDR3 loop spans 13 amino acids. Between the trimmed V and J ends, which lost 7 bases and 0 bases, there was a span of 9 bases. Germline CDR1 is SNHLY and CDR2 is FYNNEI.